One and the same sample provided the 17 T cell receptor beta chains below, sequenced in a study of blood T cell repertoires in COVID-19. The data were produced by immunoSEQ multiplex PCR, yet TCRdb's version contains in-frame clones alone and is incomplete. Of almost 350,000 clones detected, roughly nine tenths appear once; the ten largest clones hold 3.9%. Specimen: peripheral blood. These receptors all stem from a woman in her sixties or seventies with COVID-19, enrolled during active disease.

The V call is TRBV5-8, the J call TRBJ1-5, with D possibly TRBD1 on 6 matching bases. V was trimmed by 3 bases and J by 8 bases, leaving 18 bases between them. The germline V gene has CDR1 SGHTS and CDR2 YDEGEE. There are 15 residues in the CDR3. CDR3 in DNA: TGTGCCAGCAGCTCGACCGGGACAAATCAGAAGCCCCAGCATTTT. Protein sequence: CASSSTGTNQKPQHF.

V gene TRBV7-4 combines with J gene TRBJ2-7; TRBD1 matches at 9 bases. The germline gives CDR1 SGHVT, CDR2 SQSDAQ. This CDR3 spans 15 amino acids. Trimming at V came to 3 bases and at J to 1 base, leaving 4 bases not matched to a gene. In DNA form, the CDR3 reads TGTGCCAGCAGCTTCGGGGACAGGGCGTCCTACGAGCAGTACTTC. Residues: CASSFGDRASYEQYF.

The chain joins TRBV3-1 (or the pseudogene TRBV3-2) to TRBJ2-5; no firm D call. Germline V gene lookup returns CDR1 LGHDT and CDR2 YNNKEL (reference sequence). Trimming took off 6 bases at V and 4 bases at J, with 12 bases between the two ends. The CDR3 contains 13 residues. The CDR3 nucleotides read TGTGCCAGCAGAAAAGAGAACTTAGAGACCCAGTACTTC. It specifies CASRKENLETQYF.

This rearrangement joins TRBV29-1 to TRBJ2-3; 10 bases line up with TRBD2. Germline V gives CDR1 SQVTM, CDR2 ANQGSEA. CDR3 length equals 14 residues. Trimming cost V 8 bases and J 2 bases; bases outside gene matches: 7. CDR3 amino acids: CSLRTSGYTDTQYF. DNA for the CDR3: TGCAGCCTGCGGACTAGCGGTTACACAGATACGCAGTATTTT.

This rearrangement joins TRBV12-3 or TRBV12-4 to TRBJ1-2; 8 bases agree with TRBD1. The CDR3 has 13 residues. The ends lost 3 bases at V and 7 bases at J; junction bases unmatched: 4. CDR3 DNA: TGTGCCAGCAGTTTTCAGGGGGCGGGTGGCTACACCTTC. Translation gives CASSFQGAGGYTF.

The chain's CDR3 is CASSVGPLGDYGYTF. CDR3 sequence (DNA): TGTGCCAGCAGCGTAGGGCCCCTAGGTGACTATGGCTACACCTTC. V gene TRBV9 combines with J gene TRBJ1-2, with D hard to call. This CDR3 comprises 15 residues. Germline V gives CDR1 SGDLS, CDR2 YYNGEE. The V end lost 0 bases, the J end lost 3 bases, and 12 bases lay between the germline ends.

As regards this clone: This CDR3 is also generated by other DNA sequences in the sample. The chain has TRBV28 and TRBJ1-6; 7 bases are shared with TRBD1. The V gene end was trimmed by 5 bases and the J gene end by 10 bases; junction bases not matched to a gene: 8. Germline lookup yields CDR1 MDHEN and CDR2 SYDVKM. The length of the CDR3 is 14 residues. CDR3 bases: TGTGCCAGCAGTCGACAGGGTGGGAACTCACCCCTCCACTTT. This translates into CASSRQGGNSPLHF.

The chain employs TRBV6-4 and TRBJ2-1, with TRBD2 matching 16 bases. There are 19 residues in the CDR3. Germline V gives CDR1 MRHNA, CDR2 SNTAGT. The V segment lost 6 bases and the J segment 1 base; nucleotides outside the gene matches: 9. The CDR3 sequence is CASSPRGTSGGASYNEQFF. The DNA of the CDR3 is TGTGCCAGCAGCCCCCGTGGGACTAGCGGGGGGGCTTCCTACAATGAGCAGTTCTTC.

The V gene is TRBV7-3, the J gene TRBJ2-1; 9 bases align to TRBD1. This CDR3 has 19 residues. Germline V gene data show CDR1 as SGHTA and CDR2 as FQGTGA. V gave up 0 bases and J gave up 6 bases; unmatched junction bases: 15. CDR3 residues: CASSLTVGFGTGSGNEQFF. For the CDR3, the DNA is TGTGCCAGCAGCTTAACTGTGGGCTTTGGGACAGGGTCTGGCAATGAGCAGTTCTTC.

Comment on this clone: The sample has other DNA sequences that encode this CDR3 too. This chain uses TRBV5-4 with TRBJ2-3, with 7 bases that match TRBD2. CDR1 SGHNT and CDR2 YYREEE come from the germline V gene (reference sequence). With V trimmed by 2 bases and J by 1 base, 1 base remained unmatched. This CDR3 comprises 14 residues. CDR3 in DNA: TGTGCCAGCAGCTTTGGGGGGGGCACAGATACGCAGTATTTT. It is translated as CASSFGGGTDTQYF.

V is TRBV2 and J is TRBJ1-5, with unresolved D. V was cut by 1 base and J by 8 bases, with 18 bases left in between. Germline CDR1 is SNHLY and CDR2 is FYNNEI. This CDR3 comprises 16 residues. For the CDR3, the DNA is TGTGCCAGCAGTGAAGGGTGGCAGGTGAGCGGTGAGCCCCAGCATTTT. This sequence encodes CASSEGWQVSGEPQHF. Supplemented by reference TRBV2 and TRBJ1-5, the full variable domain reads EPEVTQTPSHQVTQMGQEVILRCVPISNHLYFYWYRQILGQKVEFLVSFYNNEISEKSEIFDDQFSVERPDGSNFTLKIRSTKLEDSAMYFCASSEGWQVSGEPQHFGDGTRLSIL.

The rearrangement joins TRBV5-1 to TRBJ2-7, with TRBD1 matching 10 bases. Germline V lookup: CDR1 SGHRS, CDR2 YFSETQ. This CDR3 region has 16 residues. With 3 bases clipped from V and 1 base from J, the junction kept 7 bases outside the gene matches. CDR3 in amino acids: CASSSARTGGSYEQYF. DNA of the CDR3: TGCGCCAGCAGCTCGGCGCGGACAGGGGGGTCCTACGAGCAGTACTTC. The variable domain in full, with the rest retrieved from reference TRBV5-1 and TRBJ2-7, is KAGVTQTPRYLIKTRGQQVTLSCSPISGHRSVSWYQQTPGQGLQFLFEYFSETQRNKGNFPGRFSGRQFSNSRSEMNVSTLELGDSALYLCASSSARTGGSYEQYFGPGTRLTVT.

The rearrangement joins TRBV7-8 to TRBJ1-3; weak D call: TRBD1 (5 bases). The CDR3 covers 14 residues. From germline, CDR1 is SGHVS and CDR2 FQNEAQ. The ends were cut back, 1 base at V and 4 bases at J, with 8 bases in the middle. The CDR3 DNA follows: TGTGCCAGCAGCTTAGGGACACAGGGAAACACCATATATTTT. It translates to CASSLGTQGNTIYF.

The gene calls are TRBV10-2 and TRBJ1-5, with D possibly matching TRBD1 (5 bases). This CDR3 comprises 14 residues. V was shortened by 3 bases and J by 7 bases, with 13 bases between the two germline ends. The germline gives CDR1 WSHSY, CDR2 SAAADI. The CDR3 bases are TGCGCCAGCAGTGATATCGGGACTCACCAGCCCCAGCATTTT. Translation: CASSDIGTHQPQHF.

The chain has TRBV27 and TRBJ1-6; 7 bases align to TRBD1. The V gene's germline CDR1 is MNHEY and CDR2 SMNVEV (reference sequence). J was trimmed by 10 bases and V by 5 bases; bases with no gene match: 5. The CDR3 spans 13 residues. The chain's CDR3 is CASSDRESSPLHF. CDR3 DNA: TGTGCCAGCAGTGACAGGGAGTCGTCACCCCTCCACTTT.

A few counts support this clone. The chain couples TRBV27 to TRBJ1-4; D gene unclear. The CDR3 runs to 15 residues. Germline V lookup: CDR1 MNHEY, CDR2 SMNVEV (reference sequence). V dropped 6 bases and J dropped 0 bases, with 11 bases sitting between them. CDR3 nucleotide sequence: TGTGCCAGCAGCCGAGTCTCCCCAACTAATGAAAAACTGTTTTTT. Amino acids: CASSRVSPTNEKLFF.

The rearrangement links TRBV18 to TRBJ1-1; D call uncertain. Between the trimmed V and J ends, which lost 2 bases and 10 bases, there was a span of 11 bases. This CDR3 is 12 amino acids long. CDR1 and CDR2 from the germline V gene are KGHSH and LQKENI. CDR3 region: CASSPDARGAFF. Here the CDR3 DNA reads TGTGCCAGCTCACCAGACGCCCGCGGAGCTTTCTTT.